The 7 T cell receptor beta chains below come from one sample, sequenced in a study of shared clonotypes between healthy human individuals (dated by TCRdb to between 2020 and 2021). The method behind the library was the immunoSEQ multiplex PCR assay. TCRdb took over this immuneACCESS table, retaining in-frame rearrangements with V and J assigned. Such tables are incomplete; in checked studies, under half of the missing clones stem from an unresolved V gene, and the remainder is unexplained. The sample yields 730,000 or so clones; more than 70% were counted once. The ten top clones hold about 2% of the sample. Sequencing input: memory CD4+ T cells sorted from blood. The cell subset or site tag for this specimen amounts to: CD45RA-negative fraction. The receptors originated from a woman aged 30 to 39 in good health.

The chain carries TRBV12-2 and TRBJ2-1; TRBD2 was called by the table and not checked on the DNA. TRBV12-2 is termed a pseudogene. CDR3 size: 15 residues. CDR3 nucleotide sequence: TGTGCAAGTCGTCTTAGCGGGAATTTGTGGAATGAGCAGTTCTTC. The encoded protein is CASRLSGNLWNEQFF.

The V gene is TRBV28, the J gene TRBJ1-2, with D uncertain. Trimming removed 4 bases at V and 8 bases at J, with 11 bases between. Per the germline V gene, CDR1 is MDHEN and CDR2 is SYDVKM. The CDR3 has 12 amino acids. CDR3 protein: CASSSGLEGYTF. The CDR3 DNA reads as TGTGCCAGCAGTTCCGGCCTGGAAGGCTACACCTTC.

The chain is built from TRBV30 and TRBJ1-2; D not resolved. CDR1 is GTSNPN and CDR2 is SVGIG in the germline V gene (reference sequence). Trimming shortened V by 0 bases and J by 4 bases, and 12 bases separated the two germline ends. The CDR3 loop spans 14 amino acids. CDR3 sequence: CAWSVRRSVYGYTF. CDR3 in DNA: TGTGCCTGGAGTGTCCGTCGCAGCGTCTATGGCTACACCTTC.

The chain uses TRBV27 and TRBJ1-5; tentative D call: TRBD1 (5 bases). The CDR3 extends over 15 amino acids. Germline loops: CDR1 MNHEY, CDR2 SMNVEV (reference sequence). The germline V and J ends were trimmed by 0 bases and 4 bases, with 10 bases remaining between them. CDR3 nucleotides: TGTGCCAGCAGTTTATCGGGGGAGGGTAATCAGCCCCAGCATTTT. Its protein is CASSLSGEGNQPQHF.

This rearrangement joins TRBV14 to TRBJ1-1, with D maybe TRBD1 (6 bases). The ends were cut back, 3 bases at V and 5 bases at J, with 16 bases in the middle. The CDR3 totals 15 residues. CDR1 and CDR2 (germline): SGHDN, FVKESK. The CDR3 spells CASSHRAQGRTEAFF. The DNA for the CDR3 is TGTGCCAGCAGCCACCGAGCACAGGGAAGGACTGAAGCTTTCTTT.

V usage is TRBV11-2 and J usage is TRBJ2-1; 8 bases map to TRBD2. The CDR3 totals 15 residues. Germline assignment: CDR1 SGHAT and CDR2 FQNNGV. V was clipped by 2 bases and J by 9 bases; unmatched bases: 9. The CDR3 bases are TGTGCCAGCAGCTTACAGGATCTAGCGGGTAGTGAGCAGTTCTTC. It codes for CASSLQDLAGSEQFF.

This clone has only a few counts. CDR3 amino acids: CASRGQYEQYF. The CDR3 DNA reads as TGTGCCAGCAGGGGACAGTACGAGCAGTACTTC. J is TRBJ2-7 and V is TRBV2, with TRBD1 matching over 7 bases. CDR3 size: 11 residues. With 6 bases clipped from V and 4 bases from J, the junction kept 0 bases outside the gene matches. Germline values: CDR1 SNHLY, CDR2 FYNNEI.